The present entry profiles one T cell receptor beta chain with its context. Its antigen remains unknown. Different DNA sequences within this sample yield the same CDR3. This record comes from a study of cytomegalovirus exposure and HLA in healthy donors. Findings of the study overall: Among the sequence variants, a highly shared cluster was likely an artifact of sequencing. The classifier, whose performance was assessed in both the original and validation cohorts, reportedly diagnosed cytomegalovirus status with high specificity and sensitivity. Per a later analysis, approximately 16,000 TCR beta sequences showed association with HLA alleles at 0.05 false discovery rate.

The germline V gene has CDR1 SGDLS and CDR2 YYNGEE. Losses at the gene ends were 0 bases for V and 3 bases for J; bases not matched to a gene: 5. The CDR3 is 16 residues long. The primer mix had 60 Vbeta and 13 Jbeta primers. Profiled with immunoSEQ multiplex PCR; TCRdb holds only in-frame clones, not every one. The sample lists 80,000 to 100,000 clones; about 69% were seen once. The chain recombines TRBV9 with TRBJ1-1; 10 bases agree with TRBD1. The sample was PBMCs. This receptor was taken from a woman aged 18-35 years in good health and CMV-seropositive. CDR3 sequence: CASSVGDRGRDTEAFF. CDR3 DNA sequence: TGTGCCAGCAGCGTAGGGGACAGGGGTAGGGACACTGAAGCTTTCTTT.